The T cell receptor (beta chain) described here comes from a study of PD-1 blockade in classical Hodgkin lymphoma. Following autologous stem cell transplantation, relapse occurred in every patient, and exposure to brentuximab vedotin varied. The length of the CDR3 is 14 residues. Trimming shortened V by 0 bases and J by 3 bases, and 10 bases separated the two germline ends. The V gene's germline CDR1 is SGHTS and CDR2 YDEGEE. Clones were sequenced by immunoSEQ multiplex PCR, and TCRdb holds only the in-frame ones, with some missing. Altogether about 97,000 clones are present, around four fifths being singletons, with the ten largest covering 9% to 15%.

The input for sequencing was peripheral blood mononuclear cells (PBMCs), taken at baseline. The receptor was isolated from a human donor with classical Hodgkin lymphoma. The chain is built from TRBV5-8 and TRBJ2-7, with unresolved D. The CDR3 here is CASSLGTDNYEQYF. The CDR3 DNA sequence: TGTGCCAGCAGCTTGGGCACTGATAACTACGAGCAGTACTTC.